Listed here is a single T cell receptor (delta chain). This clone was found once. The antigen it binds to is not known. A read error likely explains why the TCRdb protein, taken from a much larger clone, differs from this DNA's translation at residue 5; the protein shown is translated from the DNA. The treatment or condition label of this sample denotes: aminobisphosphonate causing endogenous IPP accumulation, 0.8 to 1 uM. Live CD3+ TCRgammadelta+ Vgamma9+ Vdelta2+ T cells were FACS-sorted on a FACS Aria III after expansion. Before expansion, PBMC were pulsed with 0.9 to 1 uM zoledronate for one day and were then washed three times. Expansion of the cultures lasted 14 days, and IL-2 was replenished every 3 to 4 days. Following the one-day stimulant pulse, the cells were washed three times and then grown in medium with roughly 100 U/mL IL-2. Before culture, peripheral blood mononuclear cells were isolated using Lymphoprep gradient centrifugation and then cryopreserved in liquid nitrogen.

These data originate in a study of in vitro expanded adult blood gammadelta T cells (dated by TCRdb to the early 2020s). Regarding the research as a whole: Among T cells, the purity of sorted Vgamma9Vdelta2 cells was between 94.4% and 100%. The study compared the TCR repertoire of Vgamma9Vdelta2 T cells expanded in vitro with a mistletoe-extract drug against those expanded with HMBPP or zoledronate. For every donor, cells were stimulated separately with HMBPP, zoledronate or AbnobaViscum P, and the TRG and TRD CDR3 repertoires from each condition were sequenced. The TCR repertoire analysis included a few subjects. The full study reports these points: The TRDV2 repertoire shared between treatments was private to each donor, and multidimensional scaling grouped TRD repertoires by subject rather than by stimulant. Top TRGV9 CDR3 clonotypes were largely public, being shared across donors and across all three stimulation conditions. Every repertoire came from in vitro expanded cultures of healthy donor cells rather than from mistletoe-treated patients. CDR3 length, diversity and J usage of AbnobaViscum P-expanded Vgamma9Vdelta2 repertoires were found to be similar to those of HMBPP- and zoledronate-expanded repertoires, which suggested a polyclonal response.

The library was produced with 5' RACE. The RNeasy Micro Kit was used to extract RNA from around 9,900 sorted cells per sample. Libraries were prepared using template-switch reverse transcription and then PCR amplification of the CDR3gamma and CDR3delta regions. The amplicons were sequenced on an Illumina MiSeq with the V2 300 kit, which gave 150 bp paired-end reads. The paper's data handling went like this. FastQC version 0.11.8 was used to assess read quality. Using MiXCR version 3.0.3, reads were aligned to GenBank TRG or TRD reference genes to build the CDR3 sequences. MiXCR ran with default parameters, except that TRDD assembly used 3 instead of 5 consecutive nucleotides. Repertoire analyses, including normalized Shannon-Wiener diversity, clonotype tracking and multidimensional scaling, used VDJtools version 1.2.1 with default settings. Out-of-frame CDR3 sequences and those containing stop codons were excluded from analysis. Identical DNA sequences were merged into single rows after TCRdb reprocessed the public reads with CATT. TCRdb's processing, not the authors' own work, is the source of the V and J calls. A total of a few hundred delta-chain clones appear in this sample, around 32% of them only once. Approximately 40% of the sample is held by the ten biggest clonotypes.

The CDR3 numbers 18 residues from cysteine through phenylalanine. This entry keeps only the CDR3 DNA: 54 bases, framed from base 1. V loses 3 bases at its end and J loses 2 bases; junction bases beyond the gene matches: 12. CDR1 and CDR2 are drawn from the germline V gene: GEAIGNYY, EKD. The chain links TRDV2 with TRDJ1, with 12 junctional bases fitting TRDD3. TCRdb offers no J gene call, so here the DNA was matched to germline to obtain one. Sequenced material: gamma-delta T cells from peripheral blood expanded in culture, taken from an in vitro culture stimulated with zoledronate. The clonotype comes from an adult in good health. The CDR3 has the sequence CACDSVAGGYARTDKLIF. The DNA sequence is as follows: TGTGCCTGTGACTCCGTGGCTGGGGGATACGCGAGGACCGATAAACTCATCTTT.